The clone carrying this TCR beta chain came up a few times. Authors' analysis steps: Amplification of reference gene primers was used by the study to estimate nucleated cell counts. Profiled with immunoSEQ multiplex PCR; TCRdb holds only in-frame clones, not every one. The V and J calls and the clone size are those of that table, but D and trimming were determined from the DNA. The data contain approximately 180,000 clones, 87% of them seen just once; the ten biggest clones take up about 22%. The data were obtained in a study of blood T cell repertoires in COVID-19. Turning to the study itself: The United States, Italy and Spain supplied acute and convalescent COVID-19 samples. The cDNA or gDNA used as material had been derived from T cells, B-cell-depleted T cells, or PBMCs.

This CDR3 spans 17 amino acids. Germline V gene data show CDR1 as SGHNT and CDR2 as YENEEA. V was cut by 5 bases and J by 0 bases, with 17 bases left in between. The sample taken for sequencing was peripheral blood. The chain employs TRBV11-3 and TRBJ1-5; D gene unclear. This receptor was taken from a man aged 55 to 69 with active or convalescent COVID-19. This CDR3 reads CASSPTPEGCSNQPQHF. CDR3 in DNA: TGTGCCAGCAGCCCAACCCCGGAGGGATGTAGCAATCAGCCCCAGCATTTT.